One sample yielded the 14 T cell receptor beta chains listed below, sequenced in a study of shared clonotypes between healthy human individuals. TCRdb's copy holds only in-frame clones and misses some; the assay was immunoSEQ multiplex PCR. The sample includes hundreds of thousands of clones, 76% of them seen just once. The sequencing sample was made of PBMCs. These receptors were obtained from a woman between 40 and 55 years old in good health. Some clones in this sample may be carry-over from other donors' samples.

The CDR3 here is CASSSESNTNTEAFF. The DNA for the CDR3 is TGTGCCAGCAGCTCGGAAAGTAATACGAACACTGAAGCTTTCTTT. The chain joins TRBV6-1 to TRBJ1-1, with D unresolved. The CDR3 is made up of 15 amino acids. Germline V CDR1 and CDR2: MNHNS, SASEGT. Trimming shortened V by 6 bases and J by 1 base, and 15 bases separated the two germline ends.

The chain joins TRBV28 to TRBJ2-7; 7 bases are shared with TRBD1. Germline V gives CDR1 MDHEN, CDR2 SYDVKM. The CDR3 totals 13 residues. The ends lost 10 bases at V and 5 bases at J; junction bases unmatched: 11. CDR3 nucleotides: TGTGCCACCAACAGGGGACATTTGGACGAGCAGTACTTC. Its protein product is CATNRGHLDEQYF.

V usage is TRBV7-3 and J usage is TRBJ2-1; 16 bases are a match to TRBD2. CDR3 length equals 15 residues. V was clipped by 5 bases and J by 9 bases; unmatched bases: 4. Germline lookup yields CDR1 SGHTA and CDR2 FQGTGA. CDR3 residues: CASSAGLAGGGEQFF. In DNA form, the CDR3 reads TGTGCCAGCAGCGCGGGACTAGCGGGAGGGGGTGAGCAGTTCTTC. Full variable domain (remainder filled in from reference TRBV7-3 and TRBJ2-1): GAGVSQTPSNKVTEKGKYVELRCDPISGHTALYWYRQSLGQGPEFLIYFQGTGAADDSGLPNDRFFAVRPEGSVSTLKIQRTERGDSAVYLCASSAGLAGGGEQFFGPGTRLTVL.

In this sample, this clone turned up many times. The chain employs TRBV5-8 and TRBJ1-2; weak D call: TRBD1 (6 bases). The CDR3 spans 16 residues. Germline lookup yields CDR1 SGHTS and CDR2 YDEGEE. Trimming took off 0 bases at V and 2 bases at J, with 14 bases between the two ends. The CDR3 reads CASSLERGRGNYGYTF. The DNA for the CDR3 is TGTGCCAGCAGCTTGGAGCGTGGCAGGGGCAACTATGGCTACACCTTC.

This clone came up many times. V is TRBV5-1 and J is TRBJ2-3, with D possibly being TRBD1 or TRBD2 (5 bases each). V lost 0 bases, J lost 4 bases, and 15 bases lay in between. This CDR3 is built from 16 residues. CDR1 SGHRS and CDR2 YFSETQ come from the germline V gene. CDR3 region: CASSLGGARAPDTQYF. The DNA of the CDR3 is TGCGCCAGCAGCTTGGGGGGCGCGAGGGCCCCAGATACGCAGTATTTT.

This clone has a handful of counts. The chain has TRBV9 and TRBJ2-7; tentatively, D is TRBD1 (8 bases). V lost 3 bases and J 5 bases, leaving 12 bases between the germline ends. The CDR3 covers 13 residues. Germline CDR1 is SGDLS and CDR2 is YYNGEE. In nucleotides, the CDR3 is TGTGCCAGCAGCGCCACAGGGGGGGACGAGCAGTACTTC. Encoded protein: CASSATGGDEQYF.

Note on this clone: A junction boundary mismatches the germline segment, possibly from a read error. This chain joins TRBV15 and TRBJ1-2, with a possible D match to TRBD1 (6 bases). Germline V lookup: CDR1 LNHNV, CDR2 YYDKDF (reference sequence). CDR3 length: 13 residues. In DNA, the CDR3 is TGTGCCACCAGCAGAGTGGGGGCGAATGGCTGCACCTTC. Its translation: CATSRVGANGCTF.

This clone was observed a handful of times. The CDR3 here is CTSSREERGRGNEQFF. CDR3 nucleotides: TGCACCAGCAGCCGCGAGGAGAGGGGGAGGGGGAATGAGCAGTTCTTC. J is TRBJ2-1 and V is TRBV1; the table's D call, TRBD2, was not checked against the DNA. TRBV1 counts as a pseudogene. This CDR3 comprises 16 residues.

The gene calls are TRBV18 and TRBJ2-2; no definite D call. The CDR3 loop spans 15 amino acids. Germline CDR1 is KGHSH and CDR2 is LQKENI. V was cut by 2 bases and J by 3 bases, with 10 bases left in between. The CDR3 loop reads CASSPEEPDTGELFF. The CDR3 DNA sequence: TGTGCCAGCTCACCAGAAGAACCGGACACCGGGGAGCTGTTTTTT.

This clone was seen a few times. This sequence joins TRBV2 and TRBJ2-1, with D possibly TRBD2 on 7 matching bases. The CDR3 sequence is 17 residues long. The V and J ends lost 0 bases and 0 bases respectively, with 12 bases between them. CDR1 and CDR2 (germline): SNHLY, FYNNEI. DNA for the CDR3: TGTGCCAGCAGTGAAGCAGGGGGGGGGAGCTCCTACAATGAGCAGTTCTTC. As protein: CASSEAGGGSSYNEQFF.

The rearrangement uses TRBV30 and TRBJ2-7, with a tentative D call TRBD1 (6 bases). Germline-derived CDR1 and CDR2 are GTSNPN and SVGIG (reference sequence). The CDR3 is made up of 13 amino acids. The V end lost 4 bases, the J end lost 0 bases, and 10 bases lay between the germline ends. The CDR3 protein is CAWKDRSSYEQYF. For the CDR3, the DNA is TGTGCCTGGAAGGACAGAAGCTCCTACGAGCAGTACTTC.

The CDR3 here is CASSFRRAASTDTQYF. The CDR3 nucleotides read TGTGCCAGCAGCTTTAGGCGGGCCGCTAGCACAGATACGCAGTATTTT. The chain uses TRBV7-2 and TRBJ2-3; a weak D match, TRBD2 (5 bases). Germline assignment: CDR1 SGHTA and CDR2 FQGNSA. V lost 3 bases, J lost 0 bases, and 13 bases lay in between. This CDR3 is 16 amino acids long.

CDR3 amino acids: CASSAWAVASYNEQFF. The CDR3 nucleotides are TGTGCCAGCAGTGCCTGGGCGGTGGCCTCCTACAATGAGCAGTTCTTC. The chain employs TRBV11-2 and TRBJ2-1; D is undetermined. Trimming took off 6 bases at V and 0 bases at J, with 15 bases between the two ends. The CDR3 runs 16 residues. Germline V gene sequence: CDR1 SGHAT, CDR2 FQNNGV.

This CDR3 reads CASIWDRDLHGYTF. For the CDR3, the DNA is TGTGCCAGCATATGGGACAGGGATCTTCATGGCTACACCTTC. The chain links TRBV6-1 to TRBJ1-2; 9 nucleotides match TRBD1. The germline CDR1 and CDR2 sequences are MNHNS and SASEGT. The CDR3 is made up of 14 amino acids. Trimming removed 7 bases from V and 6 bases from J; junction bases left unmatched: 9.